One and the same sample provided the 21 T cell receptor beta chains below, sequenced in a study of control samples from healthy donors and cancer patients. Method: immunoSEQ multiplex PCR; TCRdb's copy keeps in-frame clones and lacks some. This table has about 98,000 clones, roughly 86% appearing once. Sequenced sample: blood. The receptors originated from a man aged 55-75 years in good health.

The gene calls are TRBV28 and TRBJ2-7, with a weak D call TRBD2 (6 bases). The CDR3 spans 15 residues. Germline V gives CDR1 MDHEN, CDR2 SYDVKM. The germline V and J ends were trimmed by 8 bases and 4 bases, with 21 bases remaining between them. The CDR3 region is CASGGALANSYEQYF. CDR3 DNA: TGTGCCAGCGGAGGGGCCCTAGCGAATTCGTACGAGCAGTACTTC.

The chain is built from TRBV28 and TRBJ2-5; the match to TRBD2 covers 11 bases. The CDR3 spans 17 residues. The V segment lost 6 bases and the J segment 4 bases; nucleotides outside the gene matches: 13. CDR1 is MDHEN and CDR2 is SYDVKM in the germline V gene. The chain's CDR3 is CASSDPGLAVRRETQYF. CDR3 coding DNA: TGTGCCAGCAGCGATCCGGGACTAGCGGTACGGCGAGAGACCCAGTACTTC.

The chain combines TRBV10-1 with TRBJ2-5; 10 positions match TRBD2. Per the germline V gene, CDR1 is WNHNN and CDR2 is SYGVQD (reference sequence). CDR3 length: 15 amino acids. J gave up 4 bases and V 3 bases, and 5 bases lay outside the gene matches. CDR3: CASSEGAGGPETQYF. The CDR3 DNA is TGCGCCAGCAGTGAAGGAGCGGGAGGGCCAGAGACCCAGTACTTC.

The CDR3 DNA reads as TGCGCCAGCAGCACCGGGACGGGGAACACTGAAGCTTTCTTT. Encoded protein: CASSTGTGNTEAFF. This rearrangement joins TRBV5-1 to TRBJ1-1, with a possible D match to TRBD1 (5 bases). This CDR3 spans 14 amino acids. CDR1 and CDR2 from the germline V gene are SGHRS and YFSETQ. With 4 bases removed from V and 1 base from J, the gap between germline ends came to 11 bases.

This chain connects TRBV7-9 to TRBJ1-4, with 8 bases lining up with TRBD1. Trimming removed 2 bases from V and 4 bases from J; junction bases left unmatched: 9. The CDR3 sequence is 17 residues long. Germline V gene lookup returns CDR1 SEHNR and CDR2 FQNEAQ (reference sequence). The CDR3 here is CASSLTTGEVSNEKLFF. The CDR3 coding sequence is TGTGCCAGCAGCTTAACGACAGGGGAAGTGAGTAATGAAAAACTGTTTTTT.

A single count supports this clone. The chain combines TRBV6-5 with TRBJ1-1; weak D call: TRBD1 (5 bases). The CDR3 spans 12 residues. Trimming shortened V by 8 bases and J by 5 bases, and 12 bases separated the two germline ends. Germline V gives CDR1 MNHEY, CDR2 SVGAGI. The DNA of the CDR3 is TGTGCCAGCCATCCGGGGGGGACTGAAGCTTTCTTT. Translating it yields CASHPGGTEAFF.

In its sample, this clone was seen once. The rearrangement joins TRBV4-1 to TRBJ1-1, with 7 bases lining up with TRBD1. The CDR3 spans 16 residues. The germline CDR1 and CDR2 sequences are MGHRA and YSYEKL. Unmatched junction bases numbered 9, after V lost 1 base and J lost 4 bases. The CDR3 protein is CASSQGQGGPSTEAFF. As DNA, the CDR3 is TGCGCCAGCAGCCAAGGTCAGGGGGGGCCTAGCACTGAAGCTTTCTTT.

This clone was recorded a few times. This CDR3 reads CASTKSRSNQPQHF. CDR3 DNA sequence: TGTGCCAGTACGAAATCTAGAAGCAATCAGCCCCAGCATTTT. The chain is built from TRBV19 and TRBJ1-5; no definite D call. CDR1 and CDR2 from the germline V gene are LNHDA and SQIVND (reference sequence). There are 14 residues in the CDR3. The V and J ends lost 7 bases and 1 base respectively, with 11 bases between them.

The chain recombines TRBV14 with TRBJ1-1; 9 bases agree with TRBD1. V lost 4 bases, J lost 3 bases, and 6 bases stayed unmatched. The CDR3 is 15 residues long. Per the germline V gene, CDR1 is SGHDN and CDR2 is FVKESK. In nucleotides, the CDR3 is TGTGCCAGCAGCCCAGGGACAGGGTGGGACACTGAAGCTTTCTTT. It yields the protein CASSPGTGWDTEAFF.

The chain uses TRBV19 and TRBJ1-6, with unresolved D. The CDR3 loop spans 14 amino acids. Trimming left V 7 bases short and J 10 bases short, with 17 bases between. The germline V gene has CDR1 LNHDA and CDR2 SQIVND (reference sequence). Written as DNA, the CDR3 is TGTGCCAGTACCGGCCCGGGGATGATATCACCCCTCCACTTT. Protein product: CASTGPGMISPLHF.

In its sample, this clone was seen once. The rearrangement joins TRBV2 to TRBJ1-2; D possibly corresponds to TRBD1 (5 bases). The CDR3 has 15 residues. Trimming left V 4 bases short and J 1 base short, with 13 bases between. Germline CDR1 SNHLY, CDR2 FYNNEI. DNA of the CDR3: TGTGCCAGCAGTGTACAGGTTAAGGATAACTATGGCTACACCTTC. Its protein is CASSVQVKDNYGYTF.

V and J are TRBV7-9 and TRBJ2-7; 8 nucleotides agree with TRBD1. V trimming: 7 bases; J trimming: 12 bases; junction bases outside the gene matches: 11. CDR1 SEHNR and CDR2 FQNEAQ come from the germline V gene (reference sequence). The CDR3 extends over 12 amino acids. DNA for the CDR3: TGTGCCAGCAATGTACTCGGGACAGGTGCGTACTTC. Translating gives CASNVLGTGAYF.

This clone was counted between two and nine times. The V call is TRBV7-9, the J call TRBJ1-1, with D maybe TRBD1 (5 bases). The CDR3 has 15 residues. V gave up 5 bases and J gave up 0 bases, with 13 bases separating them. Germline CDR1 reads SEHNR; CDR2 reads FQNEAQ (reference sequence). CDR3 residues: CASSPPQALNTEAFF. The CDR3 coding sequence is TGTGCCAGCAGCCCACCACAGGCGTTGAACACTGAAGCTTTCTTT.

Regarding this clone: A read error may produce the germline difference seen at one junction end. CDR3 protein: CASGIRQGPSTEAFF. CDR3 bases: TGTGCCAGTGGTATTCGACAGGGACCGAGCACTGAAGCTTTCTTT. The chain joins TRBV19 to TRBJ1-1, with 7 bases that match TRBD1. The CDR3 is 15 amino acids. Germline-derived CDR1 and CDR2 are LNHDA and SQIVND (reference sequence).

The chain has TRBV19 and TRBJ2-5, with D possibly matching TRBD1 (5 bases). This CDR3 comprises 15 residues. The germline CDR1 and CDR2 sequences are LNHDA and SQIVND (reference sequence). The V end lost 6 bases, the J end lost 3 bases, and 17 bases lay between the germline ends. This CDR3 reads CASSNRLKGEETQYF. CDR3 nucleotide sequence: TGTGCCAGTAGCAACCGCTTGAAAGGGGAAGAGACCCAGTACTTC.

The genes are TRBV28 and TRBJ2-2; possibly TRBD2 for D (6 bases). With 4 bases removed from V and 5 bases from J, the gap between germline ends came to 17 bases. The CDR3 is made up of 16 amino acids. The germline V gene has CDR1 MDHEN and CDR2 SYDVKM. The CDR3 sequence: CASSSGTLGRTGELFF. CDR3 in DNA: TGTGCCAGCAGTTCCGGGACCCTCGGGAGAACCGGGGAGCTGTTTTTT. The full variable domain, with the rest looked up from reference TRBV28 and TRBJ2-2, is DVKVTQSSRYLVKRTGEKVFLECVQDMDHENMFWYRQDPGLGLRLIYFSYDVKMKEKGDIPEGYSVSREKKERFSLILESASTNQTSMYLCASSSGTLGRTGELFFGEGSRLTVL.

This rearrangement joins TRBV5-1 to TRBJ2-1, with D possibly matching TRBD1 (7 bases). The CDR3 contains 15 residues. Trimming removed 9 bases from V and 4 bases from J, with 20 bases in between. The germline V gene has CDR1 SGHRS and CDR2 YFSETQ. The CDR3 nucleotides read TGCGCCACCAGACGGGGGACAGAAAGTTACAATGAGCAGTTCTTC. This translates into CATRRGTESYNEQFF.

The gene calls are TRBV19 and TRBJ1-2; 8 bases map to TRBD1. The CDR3 is made up of 14 amino acids. The germline V gene has CDR1 LNHDA and CDR2 SQIVND (reference sequence). The J segment lost 8 bases and the V segment lost 10 bases, leaving 15 bases of the junction unmatched. This chain's CDR3 is CATEETGATRGYTF. The CDR3 nucleotides read TGTGCCACCGAGGAGACAGGGGCTACTCGGGGCTACACCTTC.

J is TRBJ2-5 and V is TRBV2; D unresolved. The germline gives CDR1 SNHLY, CDR2 FYNNEI. V gave up 2 bases and J gave up 5 bases, with 15 bases separating them. The CDR3 has 15 amino acids. The DNA of the CDR3 is TGTGCCAGCAGTGAATCTGGCGGCTCCGGGGAGACCCAGTACTTC. Amino acids: CASSESGGSGETQYF.

The chain links TRBV28 to TRBJ2-3, with 7 bases that match TRBD1. Per germline, CDR1 MDHEN and CDR2 SYDVKM. With 5 bases clipped from V and 0 bases from J, the junction kept 14 bases outside the gene matches. This CDR3 spans 18 amino acids. As DNA, the CDR3 is TGTGCCAGCAGTAGGAGGACAGGACAAACCCCTAGCACAGATACGCAGTATTTT. Amino acid sequence: CASSRRTGQTPSTDTQYF.

The V and J genes are TRBV30 and TRBJ2-7; the D gene is possibly TRBD1 (5 bases). The germline V and J ends were trimmed by 5 bases and 2 bases, with 7 bases remaining between them. The CDR3 length is 11 residues. CDR1 is GTSNPN and CDR2 is SVGIG in the germline V gene (reference sequence). The CDR3 nucleotides read TGTGCCTGGGGACAAACCTACGAGCAGTACTTC. Protein: CAWGQTYEQYF.